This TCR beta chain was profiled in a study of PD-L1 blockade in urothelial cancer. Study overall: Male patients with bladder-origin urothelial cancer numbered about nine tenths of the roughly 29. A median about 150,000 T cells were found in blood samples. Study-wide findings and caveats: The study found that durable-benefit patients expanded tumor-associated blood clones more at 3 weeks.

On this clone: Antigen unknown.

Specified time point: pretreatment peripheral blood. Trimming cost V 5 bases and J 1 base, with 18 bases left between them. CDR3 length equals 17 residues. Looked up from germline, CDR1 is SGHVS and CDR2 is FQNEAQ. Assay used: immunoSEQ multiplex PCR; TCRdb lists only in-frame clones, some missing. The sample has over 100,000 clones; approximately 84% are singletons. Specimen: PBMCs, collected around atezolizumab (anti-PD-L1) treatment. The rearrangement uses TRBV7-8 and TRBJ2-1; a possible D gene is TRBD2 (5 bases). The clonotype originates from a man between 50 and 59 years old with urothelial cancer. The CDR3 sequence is CASSLTSGSRSYNEQFF. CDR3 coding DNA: TGTGCCAGCAGCCTAACTTCGGGGTCAAGGTCCTACAATGAGCAGTTCTTC.